This T cell receptor beta chain emerged from a study of beta chain features in type 1 diabetes. Across the whole study: Patient and healthy donor groups were alike in age, gender and cell yields.

Expressed TCRB transcripts got sequenced, as all isolated RNA was reverse transcribed. Assay: immunoSEQ multiplex PCR; the TCRdb copy retains only in-frame clones and omits some. The sample carries around 250,000 clones, around 26% recorded once. This clone has a handful of counts. Trimming pared 6 bases from V and 4 bases from J, leaving 18 bases between. CDR1 is SQVTM, CDR2 ANQGSEA, per germline. This CDR3 has 14 residues. Per donor, one heparinised blood draw averaged about 116 mL. The TCR originated in a young man in good health. Sequenced material: central memory CD4+ T cells from blood. The chain carries TRBV29-1 and TRBJ2-5, with D perhaps matching TRBD1 or TRBD2 (5 bases each). CDR3 bases: TGCAGCGTGAAGCCGGGGCTCACGATAGAGACCCAGTACTTC. This codes for CSVKPGLTIETQYF.